These T cell receptor beta chains were read from a single sample in a study of blood T cell repertoires in COVID-19. TCRdb keeps only in-frame clones here, not all; method: immunoSEQ multiplex PCR. The profile shows more than 150,000 clones, over 90% of them singletons. The source material was peripheral blood. These receptor sequences come from a man aged 50-59 years with acute or convalescent COVID-19. The CDR3 runs from the conserved cysteine through the conserved F or W. D genes are given only for firm matches. Clone size is shown for a subset of rows, as once, few, many or a class of expanded clone.

clone size | D gene | J gene | V gene | CDR3 DNA | CDR3 protein
NA | TRBD1 | TRBJ1-2 | TRBV7-3 | TGTGCCAGCAGCTTCCACCCGACAGGGTTGAACTATGGCTACACCTTC | CASSFHPTGLNYGYTF
NA | TRBD2 | TRBJ2-2 | TRBV28 | TGTGCCAGCAACTCCTGGGGGGGGAGTTGGAACACCGGGGAGCTGTTTTTT | CASNSWGGSWNTGELFF
NA | TRBD2 | TRBJ2-1 | TRBV11-2 | TGTGCCAGCAGGATGACTAGCGGAACTTACAATGAGCAGTTCTTC | CASRMTSGTYNEQFF
NA | NA | TRBJ2-5 | TRBV7-6 | TGTGCCAGCAGCTCCGGTTTAGGGGGGGTAGGCCAGTACTTC | CASSSGLGGVGQYF
NA | NA | TRBJ2-5 | TRBV4-3 | TGCGCCAGCAGCCAAGGCGGGGACCGGGAGACCCAGTACTTC | CASSQGGDRETQYF
NA | NA | TRBJ1-4 | TRBV19 | TGTGCCAGTAGTCTCACCCGCGGGACGGGAGATGAAAAACTGTTTTTT | CASSLTRGTGDEKLFF
NA | TRBD2 | TRBJ2-7 | TRBV9 | TGTGCCAGCAGCGTAGACCATGGGACTAGCGGGAGTCACGAGCAGTACTTC | CASSVDHGTSGSHEQYF
NA | NA | TRBJ2-3 | TRBV18 | TGTGCCAGCTCACCAACGGGGGTGGCAGATACGCAGTATTTT | CASSPTGVADTQYF
NA | TRBD1 | TRBJ1-4 | TRBV10-3 | TGTGCCATCAGTGTTTCAGGGGGCGAAGAAAAACTGTTTTTT | CAISVSGGEEKLFF
NA | NA | TRBJ2-6 | TRBV13 | TGTGCCAGCAGCCAATGGAGAACTGGGGCCAACGTCCTGACTTTC | CASSQWRTGANVLTF
NA | TRBD2 | TRBJ2-5 | TRBV14 | TGTGCCAGCAGCCACCTAGCGGGGGATCGGCCAGGGCTCAAAGAGACCCAGTACTTC | CASSHLAGDRPGLKETQYF
NA | NA | TRBJ2-2 | TRBV27 | TGTGCCAGCAGTTTGAGTCGGAACACCGGGGAGCTGTTTTTT | CASSLSRNTGELFF
NA | TRBD1 | TRBJ1-2 | TRBV6-5 | TGTGCCAGCAGGCGGGACAGGGGTCTGGATGGCTACACCTTC | CASRRDRGLDGYTF
NA | NA | TRBJ2-7 | TRBV5-1 | TGCGCCAGCAGCTTGGTGGGGCATGAGCAGTACTTC | CASSLVGHEQYF
NA | TRBD2 | TRBJ2-1 | TRBV5-4 | TGTGCCAGCAGCCTGGCCAGCGGGAACTCCTACAATGAGCAGTTCTTC | CASSLASGNSYNEQFF
NA | NA | TRBJ1-5 | TRBV18 | TGTGCCAGCTCACGTCTCGGGGATCAGCCCCAGCATTTT | CASSRLGDQPQHF
NA | TRBD2 | TRBJ2-1 | TRBV5-6 | TGTGCCAGCAGCCCACCCGGGACTAGCCTCGAGGATGAGCAGTTCTTC | CASSPPGTSLEDEQFF
NA | NA | TRBJ2-7 | TRBV28 | TGTGCCAGCAGTCCTTATGGCAGGGTTACCTACGAGCAGTACTTC | CASSPYGRVTYEQYF
NA | NA | TRBJ2-1 | TRBV7-2 | TGTGCCAGCTCCCCGTGGCTTCAGTACAATGAGCAGTTCTTC | CASSPWLQYNEQFF
NA | TRBD1 | TRBJ1-4 | TRBV3-1/TRBV3-2 | TGTGCCAGCAGCCTTCAGGGGGCAACTAATGAAAAACTGTTTTTT | CASSLQGATNEKLFF
once | NA | TRBJ2-3 | TRBV11-2 | TGTGCCAGCAGCTGGGAAGGGGCCAGGTTGGGCACAGATACGCAGTATTTT | CASSWEGARLGTDTQYF
NA | TRBD2 | TRBJ2-3 | TRBV5-4 | TGTGCCAGCAGCCCTGGGGGACTAGCGGGGGGAACCGCCACAGATACGCAGTATTTT | CASSPGGLAGGTATDTQYF
NA | NA | TRBJ1-1 | TRBV18 | TGTGCCAGCTCACCTCGGGAGGCAGAACAATCTGAAGCTTTCTTT | CASSPREAEQSEAFF
NA | NA | TRBJ2-3 | TRBV7-9 | TGTGCCAGCAGCTTGGGACTTTCCACAGATACGCAGTATTTT | CASSLGLSTDTQYF
NA | TRBD1 | TRBJ2-5 | TRBV18 | TGTGCCAGCTCACCACCGGGACAGGGGGGCAAGACCCAGTACTTC | CASSPPGQGGKTQYF
NA | NA | TRBJ2-2 | TRBV7-2 | TGTGCCAGCAGCTTAGTAAGCGGAAACACCGGGGAGCTGTTTTTT | CASSLVSGNTGELFF
NA | NA | TRBJ1-1 | TRBV27 | TGTGCCAGCAGTTTATCCCGGAATCAGGGGAGCACTGAAGCTTTCTTT | CASSLSRNQGSTEAFF
NA | TRBD2 | TRBJ2-3 | TRBV7-2 | TGTGCCAGCAGCTTCTCCCTAGCGGGGGGGATCACAGATACGCAGTATTTT | CASSFSLAGGITDTQYF
NA | TRBD2 | TRBJ2-5 | TRBV4-2 | TGTGCCAGCAGCCAAGAAGCGGGGCGGGAGACCCAGTACTTC | CASSQEAGRETQYF
NA | TRBD2 | TRBJ2-5 | TRBV12-3/TRBV12-4 | TGTGCCAGCACCATTGGGAGGGAGGAGACCCAGTACTTC | CASTIGREETQYF
once | TRBD1 | TRBJ1-3 | TRBV9 | TGTGCCAGCAGCCCTAGAGGACAGGGTGCTGTAGACACCATATATTTT | CASSPRGQGAVDTIYF
NA | NA | TRBJ1-2 | TRBV4-3 | TGCGCCAGCAGCCAAGATCCGATACTCTATGGCTACACCTTC | CASSQDPILYGYTF
NA | NA | TRBJ2-4 | TRBV10-3 | TGTGCCATCGATCCGGGACTTTGGAGCATTCAGTACTTC | CAIDPGLWSIQYF
NA | NA | TRBJ2-5 | TRBV3-1/TRBV3-2 | TGTGCCAGCAGCCAATTCCTGACCCAGGGGGAGACCCAGTACTTC | CASSQFLTQGETQYF
once | NA | TRBJ2-3 | TRBV7-2 | TGTGCCAGCAGCGGTAGGGGGTGGGCAGATACGCAGTATTTT | CASSGRGWADTQYF
NA | NA | TRBJ1-5 | TRBV6-5 | TGTGCCAGCAGTTACAGGGCAGGGTATCAGCCCCAGCATTTT | CASSYRAGYQPQHF
NA | NA | TRBJ2-6 | TRBV15 | TGTGCCACCAGCAGAGATCAGTCCAGGGGACCCCGCTCTGGGGCCAACGTCCTGACTTTC | CATSRDQSRGPRSGANVLTF
NA | TRBD2 | TRBJ2-1 | TRBV5-1 | TGCGCCAGCAGCTTGGTTCCAGGGACTAGCGGGAAGTACAATGAGCAGTTCTTC | CASSLVPGTSGKYNEQFF
NA | NA | TRBJ2-1 | TRBV23-1 | TGCGCCAGCAGTCAATCGCCGGGGTCGGACTACAATGAGCAGTTCTTC | CASSQSPGSDYNEQFF
NA | NA | TRBJ2-2 | TRBV27 | TGTGCCAGCAGTTTAAGGGAGTGGACCGGGGAGCTGTTTTTT | CASSLREWTGELFF
NA | NA | TRBJ2-1 | TRBV29-1 | TGCAGCGTTGAGCATCGGTACAATGAGCAGTTCTTC | CSVEHRYNEQFF
NA | NA | TRBJ2-2 | TRBV5-6 | TGTGCCAGCAGCCATGGACAGTTGAACACCGGGGAGCTGTTTTTT | CASSHGQLNTGELFF
few | NA | TRBJ2-3 | TRBV9 | TGTGCCAGCACGCTGGGCGGGTCTAGCACAGATACGCAGTATTTT | CASTLGGSSTDTQYF
NA | NA | TRBJ2-3 | TRBV5-1 | TGCGCCAGCAAAGGAATACGGGGGAGCACAGATACGCAGTATTTT | CASKGIRGSTDTQYF
NA | NA | TRBJ1-2 | TRBV3-1/TRBV3-2 | TGTGCCAGCAGCCAAGAGGGGGGAGGACATGGCTACACCTTC | CASSQEGGGHGYTF
NA | NA | TRBJ2-5 | TRBV11-2 | TGTGCCAGCAGCTCCCCTCGAGGGAGCGGAGAGACCCAGTACTTC | CASSSPRGSGETQYF
NA | NA | TRBJ2-7 | TRBV3-1/TRBV3-2 | TGTGCCAGCAGACTAGGACAGTCCTACCAGCAGTACTTC | CASRLGQSYQQYF
few | TRBD1 | TRBJ1-4 | TRBV19 | TGTGCCAGTACCCAAGGGACAGGGGAAAAACTGTTTTTT | CASTQGTGEKLFF
NA | TRBD1 | TRBJ1-2 | TRBV19 | TGTGCCAGTAGTATAACAGGGGGCTCCTCTGGCTACACCTTC | CASSITGGSSGYTF
NA | TRBD1 | TRBJ2-1 | TRBV7-9 | TGTGCCAGCAGCACGGACAGGGGGAACGATGAGCAGTTCTTC | CASSTDRGNDEQFF
NA | NA | TRBJ2-2 | TRBV12-3/TRBV12-4 | TGTGCCAGCAAGGCTAGCAGCACCGGGGAGCTGTTTTTT | CASKASSTGELFF
NA | NA | TRBJ2-1 | TRBV18 | TGTGCCAGCTCATTCCGACCCCGGGTCAATGAGCAGTTCTTC | CASSFRPRVNEQFF
NA | TRBD2 | TRBJ2-3 | TRBV3-1/TRBV3-2 | TGTGCCAGCAGTCATTTGGTTAGCGGGGGGCGACTCGATACGCAGTATTTT | CASSHLVSGGRLDTQYF
NA | TRBD1 | TRBJ2-5 | TRBV5-1 | TGCGCCAGCAGCTTGGTTGGGGGACAGAAAGAGACCCAGTACTTC | CASSLVGGQKETQYF
NA | NA | TRBJ1-3 | TRBV2 | TGTGCCAGCAGGGGGAGGGGATCTGGAAACACCATATATTTT | CASRGRGSGNTIYF
few | NA | TRBJ1-2 | TRBV2 | TGTGCCAGCAGCACCGCAAGTAGCTATGGCTACACCTTC | CASSTASSYGYTF
NA | TRBD2 | TRBJ2-2 | TRBV27 | TGTGCCAGCAGTTTGCTAGCGGGAGTGCACACCGGGGAGCTGTTTTTT | CASSLLAGVHTGELFF
NA | TRBD1 | TRBJ1-2 | TRBV2 | TGTGCCAGCAGTGAAACAGGGACAGGGCTCGACTATGGCTACACCTTC | CASSETGTGLDYGYTF